The subject of this entry is one T cell receptor beta chain. Its target antigen remains unknown. This may be a read error, as it is one base from a much larger clone. All donors were healthy Caucasians. Three pairs of female monozygotic twins, all aged roughly 18 to 29 years, were included in the twin cohort. Peripheral blood mononuclear cells were used as the source from which RNA for TCR libraries was isolated. This entry belongs to a study of identical twins (dated by TCRdb to the mid-2010s). At the level of the whole study: To test whether fetal clonotypes persist, this study deep-sequenced TCR alpha and beta repertoires from monozygotic twins, from unrelated adults of various ages, and from cord blood. Replicate twin experiments were performed at different times using different library preparation protocols to rule out contamination. Findings and caveats that apply to the study as a whole: Compared with coincidental sharing between unrelated individuals, out-of-frame TCR alpha sequences shared between twins had an excess of sequences with low generation probability. Because the same donors could not be followed over many years, the conclusions depended on cross-sectional statistical analysis. Zero-insertion analyses could be partly confounded by invariant T cells such as MAIT and iNKT, though diverse VJ usage argued against such confounding for most clonotypes. In monozygotic twins, recombination models systematically underestimated out-of-frame TCR alpha sharing, but the models matched the sharing seen between unrelated individuals. Abundant cord blood beta clonotypes had fewer insertions, young adult naive repertoires showed a similar but weaker trend, and memory repertoires showed no such trend. In beta out-of-frame sequences, excess twin sharing was weaker, because having fewer shared sequences lowered the signal-to-noise ratio.

The CDR3 has 14 amino acids, counting the end cysteine and phenylalanine. The sequence is cut down to CDR3 DNA, 42 bases in frame from base 1. Trimming removed 6 bases from V and 7 bases from J, leaving 19 bases between the germline ends. The germline V gene (reference sequence) sets CDR1 to DFQATT and CDR2 to SNEGSKA. The library relied on 5' RACE. TCRdb names Illumina HiSeq 2000 as the instrument used. A universal primer binding site was introduced by template switching, and a unique molecular identifier was present in the final cDNA, enabling accurate counting of TCR cDNA molecules. Specific primers in the conserved constant-segment region were used to synthesize first-strand cDNA for TCR alpha and beta chains. To control for contamination, every cDNA library was double barcoded, receiving both a SMART-Mk sample barcode and Illumina barcodes. Two successive PCR steps introduced TruSeq adapter sequences along with Illumina sample barcodes. The TCR alpha and beta cDNA libraries were sequenced on the Illumina HiSeq platform using custom primers. The authors processed their data as follows. MiGEC was used to process raw reads and extract unique molecular identifiers, and MiXCR was used to find CDR3 positions. For each individual, recombination models were inferred using an EM algorithm with the repgenHMM and IGoR tools. The analysis of shared clonotypes was done with the tcR package in R, with sharing normalized by the product of cloneset sizes. To study raw recombination without the effects of thymic and clonal selection, out-of-frame nonproductive sequences were analyzed. TCRdb ran its own pipeline on the public reads, namely fastp trimming at Q25 and MiXCR clone calling, and kept in-frame beta chains. Identical CDR3 protein sequences are pooled into one entry, listed with their most common genes and DNA. The V and J calls, along with clone size, are taken from TCRdb and not from the paper's own processing. This sample gives hundreds of thousands of distinct CDR3 sequences in total; about 20% of them show up just once. Around 14% of the sample rests with the top ten.

These data were also filed under a second study, of T cells expressing NK-cell markers. The second investigation adds: Fewer than ten donors provided sorted CD3+CD56+NKG2C+, CD3+CD56+NKG2C- and CD3+CD56-NKG2C+ T-cell subsets, whose TCR beta-chain repertoires were profiled. Of the eight sequenced donors, seven were found to be HCMV-seropositive and one was found to be HCMV-seronegative. In several experiments an anti-gammadeltaTCR antibody was added to restrict sorting to alphabetaTCR-expressing T cells. In six donors, the dominant CD3+CD56+NKG2C+ clonotypes ranked among the top 10 CD8+ clonotypes, making up roughly 1.0-8% of CD8+ T cells. Those dominant clonotypes were again the most abundant among CD3+CD56-NKG2C+ cells in a few donors, at about 25-60.1%. It remained unclear whether the expanded NKG2C-expressing T cell clones were specific for HCMV antigens. Randomly selected healthy volunteers, three men and five women, were used as the eight sequenced donors. HCMV-specific IgG was detected in serum with a commercial ELISA kit to determine HCMV serostatus. Bulk peripheral blood T-cell repertoires were additionally sequenced from unsorted PBMC for about 6 donors. MIGEC was used to demultiplex reads and group reads by UMI, and MiTCR was used to assemble and quantify clonotypes. Only TCR cDNA sequences supported by at least two reads were kept to exclude erroneous sequences. Downstream repertoire analysis used the tcR package, and clonotypes were matched across fractions by CDR3 nucleotide sequence plus V segment. VDJmatch was used to annotate antigen specificity against VDJdb, with one amino acid substitution in CDR3 allowed.

Material for sequencing was PBMCs. The sequence joins TRBV20-1 to TRBJ2-1, with an unclear D gene assignment. The clonotype originates from a woman aged 18-29 years in good health. The CDR3 reads as follows: CSAFNGGFRNEQFF. In nucleotide form, the sequence is TGCAGTGCCTTCAACGGCGGATTCAGGAATGAGCAGTTCTTC.